What follows is one T cell receptor (beta chain) and its context. The antigen is undetermined. This specimen belongs to a study of OX40 agonist ivuxolimab in advanced cancers. In the study overall: Prior anti-PD-1, anti-PD-L1 or anti-CTLA-4 therapy did not bar entry, and about 40% had some. The study reported partial responses in three patients: one hepatocellular carcinoma, two cutaneous melanoma. Overall study findings and caveats: Expansion of clones was among the lowest in partial responders at 0.1-3.0 mg/kg.

Produced via immunoSEQ multiplex PCR; TCRdb's table is partial and in-frame only. The sample has about 77,000 clones, around nine tenths seen once; the top ten hold roughly 5%. In germline, CDR1 is SGDLS, CDR2 YYNGEE. The CDR3 contains 17 residues. Trimming took 4 bases from V and 2 from J; bases not matched to a gene: 9. Patients with a history of autoimmune disease or on systemic immunosuppression were excluded. The receptor's source is an adult with an advanced solid tumor such as melanoma, head and neck, liver or kidney cancer. The sample was CD4+ or CD8+ T cells sorted from blood, taken in a trial of the OX40 agonist ivuxolimab. The chain uses TRBV9 and TRBJ2-3; 11 bases line up with TRBD2. The CDR3 sequence is CASSPGGLAGFTDTQYF. The CDR3 region has the DNA TGTGCCAGCAGCCCGGGAGGACTAGCGGGCTTCACAGATACGCAGTATTTT.